These 8 T cell receptor beta chains originate from one sample sequenced in a study of cytomegalovirus exposure and HLA in healthy donors. PCR was performed using 60 Vbeta and 13 Jbeta primers. The protocol was immunoSEQ multiplex PCR, while the TCRdb copy is restricted to in-frame clones and leaves out a portion. The sample consists of roughly 230,000 clones, roughly 85% of them appearing once. The material sequenced was PBMCs. These receptors all stem from a girl aged 2-10 years in good health and CMV-seronegative.

The gene calls are TRBV6-1 and TRBJ2-5, with a possible D match to TRBD2 (5 bases). The CDR3 length is 12 residues. Trimming took off 7 bases at V and 5 bases at J, with 11 bases between the two ends. Germline values: CDR1 MNHNS, CDR2 SASEGT. The CDR3 loop is CASTGVRETQYF. The CDR3 bases are TGTGCCAGCACCGGGGTCCGGGAGACCCAGTACTTC.

The chain employs TRBV7-9 and TRBJ2-2; D is perhaps TRBD1 (5 bases). Germline V gene data show CDR1 as SEHNR and CDR2 as FQNEAQ (reference sequence). V gave up 4 bases and J gave up 0 bases, with 9 bases separating them. This CDR3 region has 15 residues. In nucleotides, the CDR3 is TGTGCCAGCAGCTCGACAGCGCCGAACACCGGGGAGCTGTTTTTT. Its translation: CASSSTAPNTGELFF.

The chain is built from TRBV5-1 and TRBJ2-7; no reliable D call. This CDR3 is built from 14 residues. The germline gives CDR1 SGHRS, CDR2 YFSETQ. Trimming took 5 bases from V and 3 from J, leaving 15 bases between them. CDR3 in amino acids: CASSGKTTDYEQYF. CDR3 coding DNA: TGCGCCAGCAGTGGTAAAACGACTGACTACGAGCAGTACTTC.

The rearrangement joins TRBV10-3 to TRBJ1-5; 9 bases match TRBD1. The CDR3 runs to 14 residues. The germline V gene encodes CDR1 ENHRY and CDR2 SYGVKD. The ends lost 6 bases at V and 6 bases at J; junction bases unmatched: 6. The CDR3 DNA sequence: TGTGCCATCAGGGGACAGGGAAGTTCTCAGCCCCAGCATTTT. Its protein product is CAIRGQGSSQPQHF.

CDR3 DNA sequence: TGCGCCAGCAGCCAAGACTTAGCGCCACCCTACGAGCAGTACTTC. Translated: CASSQDLAPPYEQYF. V and J are TRBV5-1 and TRBJ2-7; D perhaps matches TRBD2 (5 bases). Between the trimmed V and J ends, which lost 4 bases and 2 bases, there was a span of 16 bases. Germline CDR1 SGHRS, CDR2 YFSETQ. The CDR3 extends over 15 amino acids.

The genes are TRBV27 and TRBJ1-1; a possible D gene is TRBD1 (5 bases). CDR1 is MNHEY, CDR2 SMNVEV, per germline (reference sequence). This CDR3 contains 15 residues. With 4 bases removed from V and 5 bases from J, the gap between germline ends came to 17 bases. The CDR3 protein is CASSSPIGGITEAFF. CDR3 coding DNA: TGTGCCAGCAGTTCTCCCATCGGGGGAATTACTGAAGCTTTCTTT.

The chain uses TRBV2 and TRBJ1-3, with D possibly being TRBD1 (6 bases). The CDR3 consists of 16 residues. The V gene's germline CDR1 is SNHLY and CDR2 FYNNEI. Trimming left V 6 bases short and J 1 base short, with 16 bases between. CDR3 in amino acids: CASRKDSGASGNTIYF. CDR3 in DNA: TGTGCCAGCAGGAAGGACAGCGGGGCGTCTGGAAACACCATATATTTT.

The rearrangement uses TRBV23-1 and TRBJ2-5; D gene unclear. TRBV23-1 is labeled an ORF, and its function is uncertain. The CDR3 sequence is 12 residues long. V was pared by 2 bases and J by 11 bases, with 12 bases between. The CDR3 is CASSQLRVEQYF. The CDR3 nucleotides read TGCGCCAGCAGTCAACTGCGAGTAGAGCAGTACTTC.